One and the same sample provided the 7 T cell receptor beta chains below, sequenced in a study of T cell responses to AZD1222 COVID-19 vaccine. Method: immunoSEQ multiplex PCR; TCRdb's copy keeps in-frame clones and lacks some. The sample carries 150,000 to 200,000 clones, more than 80% recorded once. Source: peripheral blood, taken 28 days after the second dose of the MenACWY control vaccine. These receptor sequences come from an adult who received the MenACWY meningococcal vaccine as a control.

This sequence joins TRBV28 and TRBJ2-5; possibly TRBD1 or TRBD2 for D (5 bases each). This CDR3 comprises 15 residues. Germline V gives CDR1 MDHEN, CDR2 SYDVKM. Trimming took off 4 bases at V and 2 bases at J, with 14 bases between the two ends. CDR3 bases: TGTGCCAGCAGTTCCCCCCAGCGGACACAAGAGACCCAGTACTTC. This translates into CASSSPQRTQETQYF. The full variable domain, with the rest looked up from reference TRBV28 and TRBJ2-5, is DVKVTQSSRYLVKRTGEKVFLECVQDMDHENMFWYRQDPGLGLRLIYFSYDVKMKEKGDIPEGYSVSREKKERFSLILESASTNQTSMYLCASSSPQRTQETQYFGPGTRLLVL.

The V and J genes are TRBV7-3 and TRBJ1-2; the D is unclear. V gave up 6 bases and J gave up 1 base, with 18 bases separating them. The length of the CDR3 is 16 residues. Germline CDR1 is SGHTA and CDR2 is FQGTGA. CDR3: CASSRLGAVLNYGYTF. CDR3 DNA: TGTGCCAGCAGTCGACTCGGCGCGGTACTTAACTATGGCTACACCTTC.

Turning to this clone: Other DNA sequences within the sample encode an identical CDR3. The CDR3 reads CASSFPGSNEKLFF. The CDR3 coding sequence is TGTGCCAGCAGCTTTCCAGGGTCTAATGAAAAACTGTTTTTT. V and J are TRBV7-2 and TRBJ1-4, with D perhaps TRBD1 (5 bases). Germline CDR1 and CDR2: SGHTA and FQGNSA. This CDR3 has 14 amino acids. The V end was cut by 3 bases, the J end by 3 bases, with 8 bases between.

The V and J genes are TRBV27 and TRBJ2-7; TRBD2 matches at 7 bases. The ends lost 1 base at V and 1 base at J; junction bases unmatched: 4. This CDR3 has 15 residues. Per the germline V gene, CDR1 is MNHEY and CDR2 is SMNVEV (reference sequence). In nucleotides, the CDR3 is TGTGCCAGCAGTTTATTGCGGGGGACGTCCTACGAGCAGTACTTC. Translating gives CASSLLRGTSYEQYF.

The chain recombines TRBV18 with TRBJ2-7; unclear D gene. Germline CDR1 KGHSH, CDR2 LQKENI. V gave up 3 bases and J gave up 1 base, with 7 bases separating them. The CDR3 is 13 amino acids. The CDR3 DNA is TGTGCCAGCTCACCTTTTAATTCCTACGAGCAGTACTTC. The encoded protein is CASSPFNSYEQYF.

The chain couples TRBV5-6 to TRBJ2-4; D is unresolved. The CDR3 consists of 16 residues. Germline-derived CDR1 and CDR2 are SGHDT and YYEEEE. V was shortened by 5 bases and J by 2 bases, with 17 bases between the two germline ends. CDR3 sequence: CASSLLMRLTKNIQYF. In DNA form, the CDR3 reads TGTGCCAGCAGTCTGCTTATGAGACTCACCAAAAACATTCAGTACTTC. The variable domain in full, with the rest retrieved from reference TRBV5-6 and TRBJ2-4, is DAGVTQSPTHLIKTRGQQVTLRCSPKSGHDTVSWYQQALGQGPQFIFQYYEEEERQRGNFPDRFSGHQFPNYSSELNVNALLLGDSALYLCASSLLMRLTKNIQYFGAGTRLSVL.

In this sample, this clone turned up once. Here the CDR3 DNA reads TGTGCCAGCAGCTCCTGGGACAGCAATAACTATGGCTACACCTTC. Its protein is CASSSWDSNNYGYTF. This sequence joins TRBV6-2 or TRBV6-3 and TRBJ1-2; TRBD1 matches 7 bases. Germline loops: CDR1 MNHEY, CDR2 SVGEGT. The CDR3 consists of 15 residues. Trimming took 6 bases from V and 1 from J; bases not matched to a gene: 8.